This T cell receptor (beta chain) originates from a study of T cells in localized non-small cell lung cancer. Broader study findings: Sequencing was restricted to one tumor region; therefore, heterogeneity remains possible. Appearances in adjacent lung were noted for a median about 60 of the top 100 tumor clones.

With respect to this clone: Its antigen is undetermined.

The V and J ends lost 4 bases and 0 bases, in that order; junction bases with no gene match: 10. Germline V gene data show CDR1 as SGDLS and CDR2 as YYNGEE. There are 17 residues in the CDR3. Libraries were prepared by immunoSEQ multiplex PCR; TCRdb keeps only in-frame clonotypes and omits some of them. Seen here are 45,000 to 60,000 clones, around 86% observed once, and the top ten hold 2.5%. The material was PBMCs, obtained before any cancer treatment. The receptor's source is a man aged 40-75 years with stage II lung adenocarcinoma. The rearrangement links TRBV9 to TRBJ1-5, with 7 bases fitting TRBD1. CDR3 DNA: TGTGCCAGCAGCATGGACAGGAGACAGTATAGCAATCAGCCCCAGCATTTT. Translated: CASSMDRRQYSNQPQHF.